These 24 T cell receptor beta chains were sequenced from one sample in a study of blood T cell repertoires in COVID-19. TCRdb's copy holds only in-frame clones and misses some; the assay was immunoSEQ multiplex PCR. The repertoire holds some 520,000 clones, with roughly 87% as singletons. The sequenced sample was peripheral blood. These receptors were taken from a man aged 18 to 29 with COVID-19, enrolled during active disease.

J is TRBJ2-3 and V is TRBV6-1; 9 bases are a match to TRBD1. V dropped 1 base and J dropped 0; count of bases not matched to a gene: 11. The CDR3 length is 19 residues. CDR1 and CDR2 from the germline V gene are MNHNS and SASEGT. CDR3 sequence: CASSEEPGQGLRSTDTQYF. The CDR3 region has the DNA TGTGCCAGCAGTGAAGAACCGGGACAGGGATTGAGGAGCACAGATACGCAGTATTTT.

This chain connects TRBV12-3 or TRBV12-4 to TRBJ2-3; TRBD2 is a possible D gene (5 bases). This CDR3 region has 13 residues. V was clipped by 4 bases and J by 3 bases, with 8 bases between them. The DNA of the CDR3 is TGTGCCAGCAGTTGGGGAGTGACAGATACGCAGTATTTT. Its translation is CASSWGVTDTQYF.

This clone was counted between two and nine times. V and J are TRBV2 and TRBJ1-5; the D is unclear. Trimming removed 4 bases from V and 3 bases from J, with 13 bases in between. This CDR3 comprises 15 residues. Germline-derived CDR1 and CDR2 are SNHLY and FYNNEI. The CDR3 is CASSASREFNQPQHF. The CDR3, as DNA: TGTGCCAGCAGTGCGAGCCGGGAGTTCAATCAGCCCCAGCATTTT.

CDR3 residues: CASSERQVGNEQFF. Written as DNA, the CDR3 is TGTGCCAGCAGTGAGCGACAGGTCGGAAATGAGCAGTTCTTC. The chain carries TRBV2 and TRBJ2-1; D is perhaps TRBD1 (6 bases). The germline CDR1 and CDR2 sequences are SNHLY and FYNNEI. V was shortened by 3 bases and J by 7 bases, with 13 bases between the two germline ends. This CDR3 contains 14 residues.

This chain connects TRBV6-5 to TRBJ2-7; possible D gene TRBD1, 5 bases. The germline V and J ends were trimmed by 6 bases and 5 bases, with 11 bases remaining between them. Germline CDR1 and CDR2: MNHEY and SVGAGI. The CDR3 sequence is 12 residues long. The CDR3 sequence is CASRQVGDEQYF. In nucleotides, the CDR3 is TGTGCCAGCAGACAGGTTGGTGACGAGCAGTACTTC.

This chain links TRBV18 with TRBJ1-1; 9 nucleotides match TRBD1. V lost 0 bases, J lost 2 bases, and 1 base stayed unmatched. Looked up from germline, CDR1 is KGHSH and CDR2 is LQKENI. The CDR3 has 15 residues. The CDR3 nucleotides are TGTGCCAGCTCACCACCGACAGGGGGAAACACTGAAGCTTTCTTT. This gives the protein CASSPPTGGNTEAFF.

The rearrangement uses TRBV7-8 and TRBJ2-7; perhaps TRBD1 as D (6 bases). Trimming shortened V by 6 bases and J by 0 bases, and 9 bases separated the two germline ends. The CDR3 runs to 13 residues. Germline CDR1 and CDR2: SGHVS and FQNEAQ. CDR3: CASRRTVSYEQYF. CDR3 in DNA: TGTGCCAGCAGACGGACAGTCTCCTACGAGCAGTACTTC. Drawing the rest from reference TRBV7-8 and TRBJ2-7, the complete variable domain is GAGVSQSPRYKVAKRGQDVALRCDPISGHVSLFWYQQALGQGPEFLTYFQNEAQLDKSGLPSDRFFAERPEGSVSTLKIQRTQQEDSAVYLCASRRTVSYEQYFGPGTRLTVT.

The rearrangement links TRBV7-2 to TRBJ1-2; 7 bases line up with TRBD1. The CDR3 contains 13 residues. Germline V gene lookup returns CDR1 SGHTA and CDR2 FQGNSA. J was trimmed by 5 bases and V by 6 bases; bases with no gene match: 6. The CDR3 bases are TGTGCCAGCAGTCAGGGGGGAACTTATGGCTACACCTTC. It specifies CASSQGGTYGYTF.

The gene calls are TRBV15 and TRBJ2-2; 8 bases are shared with TRBD1. The V segment lost 0 bases and the J segment 5 bases; nucleotides outside the gene matches: 8. CDR3 size: 17 residues. Germline CDR1 and CDR2: LNHNV and YYDKDF (reference sequence). CDR3 coding DNA: TGTGCCACCAGCAGAGATGGTATATGGACAGGGACCGGGGAGCTGTTTTTT. The encoded protein is CATSRDGIWTGTGELFF.

This clone was detected once. The chain uses TRBV3-1 (or the pseudogene TRBV3-2) and TRBJ2-7, with TRBD1 matching 7 bases. Germline CDR1 reads LGHDT; CDR2 reads YNNKEL (reference sequence). The CDR3 has 15 amino acids. V shed 1 base, J shed 5 bases, and the junction held 8 bases outside the gene matches. The CDR3 is CASSQVQGVLDEQYF. For the CDR3, the DNA is TGTGCCAGCAGCCAAGTGCAGGGGGTATTAGACGAGCAGTACTTC.

The rearrangement joins TRBV5-4 to TRBJ1-6; TRBD1 might be the D (6 bases). Per germline, CDR1 SGHNT and CDR2 YYREEE (reference sequence). Trimming stripped 4 bases from V and 0 bases from J, with 11 bases between. The CDR3 sequence is 16 residues long. CDR3 sequence: CASSVLQGSYNSPLHF. Here the CDR3 DNA reads TGTGCCAGCAGCGTTTTACAGGGCTCCTATAATTCACCCCTCCACTTT.

The gene calls are TRBV3-1 (or the pseudogene TRBV3-2) and TRBJ1-3, with no clear D. Trimming left V 4 bases short and J 8 bases short, with 9 bases between. The CDR3 runs 12 residues. The V gene's germline CDR1 is LGHDT and CDR2 YNNKEL (reference sequence). Here the CDR3 reads CASSRKRDTIYF. The CDR3 region has the DNA TGTGCCAGCAGCCGCAAGCGGGACACCATATATTTT.

The genes are TRBV9 and TRBJ2-5, with 8 bases aligning to TRBD2. The CDR3 consists of 14 residues. The V segment lost 2 bases and the J segment 5 bases; nucleotides outside the gene matches: 5. The germline CDR1 and CDR2 sequences are SGDLS and YYNGEE. The CDR3 bases are TGTGCCAGCAGCGTGAGCGGGAGAGTCGAGACCCAGTACTTC. Translation: CASSVSGRVETQYF.

The chain employs TRBV7-3 and TRBJ2-1, with 9 nucleotides matching TRBD2. Trimming at V came to 1 base and at J to 4 bases, leaving 8 bases not matched to a gene. There are 17 residues in the CDR3. Germline values: CDR1 SGHTA, CDR2 FQGTGA. CDR3 DNA: TGTGCCAGCAGCTTAAAGACTAGCGGACCTACTTACAATGAGCAGTTCTTC. Translation gives CASSLKTSGPTYNEQFF.

This sequence joins TRBV27 and TRBJ2-5; D ambiguous. This CDR3 is built from 13 residues. Trimming took off 9 bases at V and 4 bases at J, with 15 bases between the two ends. Germline V lookup: CDR1 MNHEY, CDR2 SMNVEV (reference sequence). In DNA form, the CDR3 reads TGTGCCAGTCGTTCGGTTGTCGGAGAGACCCAGTACTTC. It translates to CASRSVVGETQYF.

The chain is built from TRBV6-5 and TRBJ1-4, with 7 bases matching TRBD1. The CDR3 is made up of 13 amino acids. Looked up from germline, CDR1 is MNHEY and CDR2 is SVGAGI. After removal of 8 bases from V and 8 bases from J, the junction contained 8 bases not matched to a gene. The CDR3: CASSRGPGEKLFF. DNA for the CDR3: TGTGCCAGCTCGAGGGGGCCGGGGGAAAAACTGTTTTTT.

J is TRBJ1-4 and V is TRBV2; D is undetermined. The CDR3 length is 14 residues. Germline CDR1 reads SNHLY; CDR2 reads FYNNEI. With 1 base removed from V and 8 bases from J, the gap between germline ends came to 11 bases. The CDR3, as DNA: TGTGCCAGCAGTGAAGGCGGAACTCGGGAAAAACTGTTTTTT. Its protein is CASSEGGTREKLFF.

The rearrangement links TRBV12-3 or TRBV12-4 to TRBJ1-5; D may be TRBD1 (6 bases). CDR3 length: 13 amino acids. V was shortened by 3 bases and J by 6 bases, with 9 bases between the two germline ends. CDR3 sequence: CASSFDRLQPQHF. The CDR3 coding sequence is TGTGCCAGCAGTTTCGACAGGCTTCAGCCCCAGCATTTT.

The V gene is TRBV5-6, the J gene TRBJ2-7; the match to TRBD1 covers 11 bases. CDR3 size: 13 residues. Germline values: CDR1 SGHDT, CDR2 YYEEEE. J was trimmed by 6 bases and V by 2 bases; bases with no gene match: 1. CDR3 sequence: CASSLGTGGEQYF. CDR3 DNA: TGTGCCAGCAGCTTAGGGACAGGGGGCGAGCAGTACTTC.

The V and J genes are TRBV7-8 and TRBJ1-3; no clear D gene. Germline V gene sequence: CDR1 SGHVS, CDR2 FQNEAQ. Trimming stripped 2 bases from V and 5 bases from J, with 7 bases between. The CDR3 covers 13 residues. For the CDR3, the DNA is TGTGCCAGCAGCTTAACAGAGAGAAACACCATATATTTT. Translation: CASSLTERNTIYF.

This clone was recorded a few times. The J gene is TRBJ2-3, the V gene TRBV19, with 13 bases identical to TRBD2. There are 15 residues in the CDR3. V gave up 9 bases and J gave up 2 bases; unmatched junction bases: 5. The germline V gene has CDR1 LNHDA and CDR2 SQIVND (reference sequence). CDR3 sequence (DNA): TGTGCCAGCCGGGGACTAGCGGGGATCACAGATACGCAGTATTTT. Translating it yields CASRGLAGITDTQYF.

CDR3 in DNA: TGTGCCAGCAGTCCTACGGGACAGGGGGGCTATGGCTACACCTTC. It encodes CASSPTGQGGYGYTF. The chain links TRBV6-4 to TRBJ1-2, with 11 positions matching TRBD1. V lost 5 bases to trimming and J lost 4 bases; unmatched junction nucleotides: 6. The length of the CDR3 is 15 residues. Germline CDR1 MRHNA, CDR2 SNTAGT.

The V gene is TRBV28, the J gene TRBJ2-7, with TRBD2 matching over 8 bases. After removal of 3 bases from V and 2 bases from J, the junction contained 3 bases not matched to a gene. The CDR3 contains 14 residues. Per the germline V gene, CDR1 is MDHEN and CDR2 is SYDVKM. The CDR3 protein is CASSFSGEAYEQYF. The CDR3 DNA reads as TGTGCCAGCAGTTTTAGCGGGGAGGCCTACGAGCAGTACTTC.

The CDR3 sequence: CASSFLPQTGSSYNEQFF. CDR3 DNA sequence: TGTGCCAGCAGCTTCCTTCCCCAAACAGGCAGCTCCTACAATGAGCAGTTCTTC. The V and J genes are TRBV5-5 and TRBJ2-1; a weak D match, TRBD1 (5 bases). V lost 2 bases and J 0 bases, leaving 18 bases between the germline ends. The CDR3 totals 18 residues. CDR1 is SGHKS and CDR2 is YYEKEE in the germline V gene (reference sequence).